The 20 T cell receptor beta chains below all came from one sample that was sequenced in a study of cytomegalovirus exposure and HLA in healthy donors. Researchers ran the PCR with 60 Vbeta and 13 Jbeta primers. The repertoire was sequenced with immunoSEQ multiplex PCR; TCRdb's copy has only in-frame clones and lacks some. The sample records roughly 55,000 clones, about 67% being singletons. Sample: PBMCs. The origin of the receptors is a middle-aged man in good health and CMV-seropositive.

The chain employs TRBV5-6 and TRBJ2-1, with D possibly matching TRBD2 (6 bases). CDR1 is SGHDT, CDR2 YYEEEE, per germline. CDR3 length: 14 amino acids. V shed 3 bases and J shed 5 bases, with 12 bases lying between them. The CDR3 sequence: CASSWTAGNNEQFF. In nucleotides, the CDR3 is TGTGCCAGCAGCTGGACTGCGGGGAACAATGAGCAGTTCTTC. Based on the CDR3 plus reference TRBV5-6 and TRBJ2-1, the full variable domain is DAGVTQSPTHLIKTRGQQVTLRCSPKSGHDTVSWYQQALGQGPQFIFQYYEEEERQRGNFPDRFSGHQFPNYSSELNVNALLLGDSALYLCASSWTAGNNEQFFGPGTRLTVL.

J is TRBJ2-7 and V is TRBV7-9, with 13 bases that match TRBD2. CDR1 is SEHNR and CDR2 is FQNEAQ in the germline V gene (reference sequence). V was clipped by 4 bases and J by 2 bases; unmatched bases: 11. This CDR3 has 18 amino acids. The CDR3 loop reads CASSYAGTSGEKAYEQYF. CDR3 in DNA: TGTGCCAGCAGCTACGCCGGGACTAGCGGGGAAAAAGCCTACGAGCAGTACTTC.

The CDR3: CASSGRIDRQGARGSTDTQYF. The CDR3 DNA follows: TGCGCCAGCAGCGGTCGAATCGATAGGCAGGGGGCTAGGGGGTCCACAGATACGCAGTATTTT. The V and J genes are TRBV5-1 and TRBJ2-3; 8 bases map to TRBD1. Trimming cost V 4 bases and J 2 bases; bases outside gene matches: 24. Germline CDR1 is SGHRS and CDR2 is YFSETQ. The CDR3 runs 21 residues.

This clone showed up just once. The rearrangement links TRBV9 to TRBJ1-6, with D tentatively TRBD1 (5 bases). The germline gives CDR1 SGDLS, CDR2 YYNGEE. The CDR3 spans 17 residues. Trimming removed 2 bases from V and 10 bases from J, with 22 bases in between. The CDR3 region is CASSVSGTQGKGSPLHF. The DNA of the CDR3 is TGTGCCAGCAGCGTCTCCGGGACTCAGGGAAAAGGGTCACCCCTCCACTTT.

The chain has TRBV5-1 and TRBJ1-1; 9 bases are shared with TRBD1. This CDR3 spans 16 amino acids. Trimming at V came to 1 base and at J to 0 bases, leaving 4 bases not matched to a gene. Germline V gives CDR1 SGHRS, CDR2 YFSETQ. CDR3 amino acids: CASSLRTGDMNTEAFF. As DNA, the CDR3 is TGCGCCAGCAGCTTGAGGACAGGGGACATGAACACTGAAGCTTTCTTT.

The chain links TRBV6-5 to TRBJ2-1, with 7 bases aligning to TRBD1. J lost 5 bases, V lost 2 bases, and 3 bases had no gene match. The CDR3 is made up of 14 amino acids. Germline lookup yields CDR1 MNHEY and CDR2 SVGAGI. The CDR3 here is CASSYPGQNNEQFF. Written as DNA, the CDR3 is TGTGCCAGCAGTTACCCGGGACAGAACAATGAGCAGTTCTTC.

This clone has more than one count but fewer than ten. The same CDR3 also results from other DNA sequences found in this sample. The chain couples TRBV6-1 to TRBJ2-3, with TRBD1 identical over 9 bases. The germline gives CDR1 MNHNS, CDR2 SASEGT. The CDR3 totals 14 residues. With V trimmed by 1 base and J by 5 bases, 1 base remained unmatched. In nucleotides, the CDR3 is TGTGCCAGCAGTGAAGGGACAGGGGTAGATACGCAGTATTTT. It codes for CASSEGTGVDTQYF.

The rearrangement uses TRBV18 and TRBJ2-7, with D perhaps matching TRBD2 (5 bases). Between the trimmed V and J ends, which lost 6 bases and 2 bases, there was a span of 14 bases. This CDR3 has 14 amino acids. Germline-derived CDR1 and CDR2 are KGHSH and LQKENI. CDR3 amino acids: CASSPGVQTYEQYF. The CDR3 bases are TGTGCCAGCTCCCCCGGGGTACAGACCTACGAGCAGTACTTC.

The chain uses TRBV27 and TRBJ2-2, with 9 bases matching TRBD1. This CDR3 region has 16 residues. In germline, CDR1 is MNHEY, CDR2 SMNVEV (reference sequence). The V and J ends lost 3 bases and 4 bases, in that order; junction bases with no gene match: 6. The CDR3 sequence: CASSFGQGPLTGELFF. The CDR3 DNA sequence: TGTGCCAGCAGTTTTGGACAGGGGCCCCTCACCGGGGAGCTGTTTTTT.

The CDR3 nucleotides are TGTGCCAGCAGTGACTCGGAGGGCAGGGGGGATCAGCCCCAGCATTTT. Amino acids: CASSDSEGRGDQPQHF. The chain has TRBV6-4 and TRBJ1-5; 7 bases agree with TRBD1. The CDR3 has 16 residues. V was clipped by 0 bases and J by 5 bases; unmatched bases: 7. The germline V gene encodes CDR1 MRHNA and CDR2 SNTAGT.

The V call is TRBV4-1, the J call TRBJ2-7, with TRBD2 as a possible D gene (7 bases). The CDR3 extends over 16 amino acids. Germline V lookup: CDR1 MGHRA, CDR2 YSYEKL. The V and J ends lost 1 base and 1 base respectively, with 14 bases between them. The CDR3 here is CASSQVAGALSYEQYF. The CDR3 bases are TGCGCCAGCAGCCAAGTGGCGGGGGCCCTATCCTACGAGCAGTACTTC.

The rearrangement uses TRBV6-6 and TRBJ2-3; D is possibly TRBD2 (6 bases). Trimming pared 7 bases from V and 5 bases from J, leaving 16 bases between. This CDR3 has 14 amino acids. The germline V gene has CDR1 MNHNY and CDR2 SVGAGI (reference sequence). The CDR3 bases are TGTGCCAGCACCTTCGGGGGAAGGTTAGATACGCAGTATTTT. It specifies CASTFGGRLDTQYF.

This clone has only a few counts. The chain links TRBV18 to TRBJ1-2; 7 positions agree with TRBD1. This CDR3 comprises 15 residues. Germline lookup yields CDR1 KGHSH and CDR2 LQKENI. V gave up 4 bases and J gave up 8 bases; unmatched junction bases: 13. This chain's CDR3 is CASSLTQQGLEGYTF. In nucleotides, the CDR3 is TGTGCCAGCTCACTCACACAACAGGGGTTGGAAGGCTACACCTTC.

The chain links TRBV15 to TRBJ2-1, with TRBD2 as a possible D gene (5 bases). The germline V gene has CDR1 LNHNV and CDR2 YYDKDF (reference sequence). The V gene lost 0 bases and the J gene lost 8 bases, with 8 bases spanning the gap. The CDR3 runs to 13 residues. The CDR3 DNA reads TGTGCCACCAGCAGAGATAGGACTTATGAGCAGTTCTTC. Translated, it gives CATSRDRTYEQFF.

The chain couples TRBV19 to TRBJ2-3, with 8 bases aligning to TRBD2. Losses at the gene ends were 8 bases for V and 5 bases for J; bases not matched to a gene: 12. The CDR3 has 15 residues. The germline CDR1 and CDR2 sequences are LNHDA and SQIVND (reference sequence). CDR3 region: CASSGRPRGVDTQYF. CDR3 coding DNA: TGTGCCAGTTCAGGACGGCCGCGGGGGGTAGATACGCAGTATTTT.

The rearrangement links TRBV2 to TRBJ2-2; TRBD1 matches at 7 bases. V was clipped by 4 bases and J by 6 bases; unmatched bases: 8. Germline loops: CDR1 SNHLY, CDR2 FYNNEI. CDR3 length equals 15 residues. The CDR3 is CASSGGQVAPGELFF. CDR3 coding DNA: TGTGCCAGCAGTGGCGGACAGGTCGCGCCCGGGGAGCTGTTTTTT.

This chain connects TRBV4-3 to TRBJ2-3, with D maybe TRBD2 (6 bases). CDR3 length: 15 residues. V lost 4 bases and J 2 bases, leaving 13 bases between the germline ends. The germline V gene encodes CDR1 LGHNA and CDR2 YSLEER. The CDR3 DNA is TGCGCCAGCAGCCCTCTCGCGGGGAACACAGATACGCAGTATTTT. As protein: CASSPLAGNTDTQYF.

The rearrangement uses TRBV20-1 and TRBJ2-5; D unclear. Germline V gives CDR1 DFQATT, CDR2 SNEGSKA (reference sequence). The CDR3 runs 11 residues. V lost 2 bases to trimming and J lost 5 bases, with 6 bases between them. The chain's CDR3 is CSARPDETQYF. In nucleotides, the CDR3 is TGCAGTGCTAGACCAGATGAGACCCAGTACTTC.

This clone has a single count. The CDR3 DNA reads TGTGCCAGCAGCTTGGAGGGGGCGAACACTGAAGCTTTCTTT. Its protein product is CASSLEGANTEAFF. This chain connects TRBV5-6 to TRBJ1-1, with TRBD1 identical over 7 bases. J gave up 1 base and V 0 bases, and 0 bases lay outside the gene matches. The germline CDR1 and CDR2 sequences are SGHDT and YYEEEE. The CDR3 runs to 14 residues.

The genes are TRBV7-8 and TRBJ2-3; weak D call: TRBD2 (6 bases). The CDR3 covers 16 residues. V shed 3 bases and J shed 2 bases, with 15 bases lying between them. Per the germline V gene, CDR1 is SGHVS and CDR2 is FQNEAQ. The CDR3 sequence is CASSFSGAAITDTQYF. The CDR3 region has the DNA TGTGCCAGCAGCTTCTCGGGAGCAGCCATCACAGATACGCAGTATTTT.